This T cell receptor beta chain was documented in a study of T cell repertoires in ileal Crohn's disease (dated by TCRdb to the late 2010s). Some background on the complete study: The median duration of disease was approximately 7.9 years, and at the time of surgery about a third of patients were active smokers. All patients had surgery for a complication: stricturing disease in around 60% and penetrating disease in roughly 40%. Postoperative therapy was given to about half of the patients, with thiopurines administered to about a dozen patients and anti-TNF agents administered to 15 to 20 patients. The M0 samples consisted of biopsies taken from the inflamed part of the ileum within the surgical resection specimen. Roughly 500 nanograms of biopsy DNA per sample were submitted for commercial TCRB immunosequencing. TCR repertoire analysis was done in a few dozen Crohn's disease patients from a prospective multicentre cohort. The study ran alongside a multicentre cohort designed to identify predictors of early endoscopic recurrence after ileocolonic resection. A Rutgeerts score above i0 was used to define endoscopic postoperative recurrence. The study sequenced fewer than 200 mucosal samples from 50 to 65 patients, taken at several locations on the surgical specimen and at postoperative endoscopy. General conclusions and limits of the study: More high-frequency clones were carried by sorted CD8 T cells than by CD4 T cells, suggesting that mucosal expansions were mainly CD8. Only a subgroup of patients, of unstated size, had their mucosal CD4 and CD8 T cells sorted and sequenced. Endoscopic recurrence was linked to a higher percentage of high-frequency clones at surgery, and recurrence occurred in every patient whose clonality exceeded 26.8% (18/57). Patients who were active smokers at surgery had a significantly higher proportion of clonal expansions than non-smokers (around 24% vs 18%, p=0.02).

The protocol used for the library was the immunoSEQ multiplex PCR assay. Adaptive Biotechnology amplified CDR3 regions from genomic DNA with a two-step multiplex PCR that controlled for amplification bias. Primers for every V and J gene segment were used in the first PCR, and barcodes and Illumina adapters were added in the second PCR. CDR3 libraries were sequenced on an Illumina instrument. The study's processing was this. Analysis combined the vendor-provided pipelines with custom analysis of raw data in R/Bioconductor under R version 3.3.0. Clonality, ranging from 0 to 1, was calculated as the inverse of the normalised Shannon entropy of all productive clones. High-frequency clones were defined as the share of the repertoire occupied by the top 100 clones, with only clones passing a 95% confidence test being retained. Overlap between samples was measured with the Morisita-Horn index, while repertoire diversity was measured with the Simpson index. TCRdb obtained this table from immuneACCESS and retained in-frame rearrangements with V and J assigned. These tables miss some clones; where compared with another copy, unresolved V genes account for less than half of the shortfall, and the remainder is unexplained. The V and J calls and clone size are taken from that table; D and trimming were inferred from the DNA. A total of under 13,000 clones appear in this sample, around 87% of them only once. The top ten clones comprise 9.5% of the sample.

As to this clone: The target of this receptor is not known. No clone much larger than this one lies a single base away; base qualities are absent.

The sample's time point, from its label and the paper: inflamed ileum from the surgical specimen. Adults with ileal or ileocolonic Crohn's disease and an indication for ileocolonic resection were eligible for inclusion. Whole ileal mucosal biopsies were kept frozen at -80 degrees C prior to DNA extraction. A TRizol-based method was used to extract genomic DNA from the frozen whole biopsies, and the DNA was quantified with a NanoDrop 2000 spectrophotometer. V and J are trimmed by 1 base and 7 bases, and the gene matches miss 6 bases of the junction. CDR1 and CDR2 are drawn from the germline V gene (reference sequence): LNHDA, SQIVND. Inclusive of the bounding cysteine and phenylalanine, the CDR3 is 15 residues long. The kept DNA is CDR3 alone, 45 bases in frame from the first base.

The chain was built from TRBV19 and TRBJ1-5, and 8 junctional nucleotides match TRBD1. This clonotype originated in an adult with Crohn's disease. The sample was ileal tissue. The DNA is as follows: TGTGCCAGTAGTATAGGAGACAGGGGTCGACAGCCCCAGCATTTT. Translation gives CASSIGDRGRQPQHF.